These 27 T cell receptor beta chains were all obtained from the same sample, sequenced in a study of blood T cell repertoires in COVID-19. Repertoires were generated with immunoSEQ multiplex PCR, while TCRdb's copy carries only in-frame clones and drops some. The sample includes about 100,000 clones, just under 85% seen only once; the top ten take under 15%. What was sequenced was peripheral blood. Receptors originate from a man between 45 and 60 years old with active or convalescent COVID-19.

The chain joins TRBV7-8 to TRBJ1-1; no definite D call. The CDR3 loop spans 13 amino acids. Germline V CDR1 and CDR2: SGHVS, FQNEAQ. The V end was cut by 5 bases, the J end by 1 base, with 8 bases between. This CDR3 is CASSRVGNTEAFF. CDR3 in DNA: TGTGCCAGCAGCCGGGTCGGGAACACTGAAGCTTTCTTT.

V usage is TRBV24-1 and J usage is TRBJ2-3; D is possibly TRBD2 (6 bases). In germline, CDR1 is KGHDR, CDR2 SFDVKD. V lost 5 bases to trimming and J lost 6 bases, with 17 bases between them. CDR3 length equals 15 residues. This CDR3 is CATSGRDLFGDTQYF. In DNA, the CDR3 is TGTGCCACCAGTGGCCGGGACTTATTCGGGGATACGCAGTATTTT.

V is TRBV6-1 and J is TRBJ1-4, with D unresolved. With 0 bases removed from V and 7 bases from J, the gap between germline ends came to 9 bases. The germline V gene encodes CDR1 MNHNS and CDR2 SASEGT. There are 14 residues in the CDR3. CDR3 coding DNA: TGTGCCAGCAGTGAAGCGCGTCCGAGTGAAAAACTGTTTTTT. It is translated as CASSEARPSEKLFF.

J is TRBJ2-7 and V is TRBV11-3, with a weak D call TRBD1 (6 bases). Germline V gene data show CDR1 as SGHNT and CDR2 as YENEEA. V shed 3 bases and J shed 5 bases, with 11 bases lying between them. The CDR3 runs to 13 residues. CDR3 amino acids: CASSFTGPNEQYF. In DNA form, the CDR3 reads TGTGCCAGCAGCTTTACAGGGCCCAACGAGCAGTACTTC. Together with reference TRBV11-3 and TRBJ2-7, the CDR3 gives the full variable domain: EAGVVQSPRYKIIEKKQPVAFWCNPISGHNTLYWYLQNLGQGPELLIRYENEEAVDDSQLPKDRFSAERLKGVDSTLKIQPAELGDSAVYLCASSFTGPNEQYFGPGTRLTVT.

The rearrangement uses TRBV5-4 and TRBJ2-1; D might be TRBD1 (6 bases). CDR1 is SGHNT, CDR2 YYREEE, per germline (reference sequence). CDR3 length: 14 residues. V was pared by 4 bases and J by 5 bases, with 13 bases between. The CDR3 coding sequence is TGTGCCAGCAGCGCAGGGGCCGGGAACAATGAGCAGTTCTTC. Amino acid sequence: CASSAGAGNNEQFF. Complete variable domain (other parts from reference TRBV5-4 and TRBJ2-1): ETGVTQSPTHLIKTRGQQVTLRCSSQSGHNTVSWYQQALGQGPQFIFQYYREEENGRGNFPPRFSGLQFPNYSSELNVNALELDDSALYLCASSAGAGNNEQFFGPGTRLTVL.

The V call is TRBV9, the J call TRBJ2-1, with 7 bases fitting TRBD1. CDR3 size: 17 residues. Per the germline V gene, CDR1 is SGDLS and CDR2 is YYNGEE. V was pared by 3 bases and J by 0 bases, with 9 bases of the junction left unmatched. CDR3 sequence reads: CASSGGQLLNSYNEQFF. The CDR3 DNA reads TGTGCCAGCAGCGGGGGACAGCTATTAAACTCCTACAATGAGCAGTTCTTC.

This chain links TRBV19 with TRBJ2-3; 10 bases align to TRBD2. The germline gives CDR1 LNHDA, CDR2 SQIVND (reference sequence). Trimming took 10 bases from V and 7 from J; bases not matched to a gene: 20. This CDR3 has 17 residues. The DNA of the CDR3 is TGTGCCACCTCAAGGGAAGCCAGCGGGAGGGTATTCTATACGCAGTATTTT. Residues: CATSREASGRVFYTQYF. The complete variable domain, with remaining parts taken from reference TRBV19 and TRBJ2-3, reads DGGITQSPKYLFRKEGQNVTLSCEQNLNHDAMYWYRQDPGQGLRLIYYSQIVNDFQKGDIAEGYSVSREKKESFPLTVTSAQKNPTAFYLCATSREASGRVFYTQYFGPGTRLTVL.

V is TRBV4-1 and J is TRBJ1-4; D perhaps matches TRBD1 (5 bases). Looked up from germline, CDR1 is MGHRA and CDR2 is YSYEKL. The V end was cut by 0 bases, the J end by 0 bases, with 8 bases between. This CDR3 has 16 amino acids. CDR3 in DNA: TGCGCCAGCAGCCAAGATTTACAGGCAACTAATGAAAAACTGTTTTTT. The encoded protein is CASSQDLQATNEKLFF.

This chain connects TRBV9 to TRBJ1-3; no definite D call. The ends were cut back, 4 bases at V and 3 bases at J, with 17 bases in the middle. This CDR3 has 16 amino acids. The germline V gene has CDR1 SGDLS and CDR2 YYNGEE. The chain's CDR3 is CASSPRTGWGGNTIYF. CDR3 bases: TGTGCCAGCAGCCCACGGACGGGATGGGGTGGAAACACCATATATTTT.

This rearrangement joins TRBV7-3 to TRBJ2-2; 7 bases align to TRBD2. CDR3 length equals 15 residues. Unmatched junction bases numbered 10, after V lost 6 bases and J lost 6 bases. In germline, CDR1 is SGHTA, CDR2 FQGTGA. DNA for the CDR3: TGTGCCAGCAGGGCCCAAAGCGGGACGGCCGGGGAGCTGTTTTTT. Translated, it gives CASRAQSGTAGELFF.

The chain is built from TRBV24-1 and TRBJ2-5; no firm D call. The CDR3 covers 14 residues. The germline CDR1 and CDR2 sequences are KGHDR and SFDVKD. The V gene lost 3 bases and the J gene lost 5 bases, with 12 bases spanning the gap. CDR3 amino acids: CATSDPRSVETQYF. The CDR3, as DNA: TGTGCCACCAGTGATCCCCGGTCCGTGGAGACCCAGTACTTC.

This chain uses TRBV24-1 with TRBJ1-2; D is unresolved. The V end was cut by 5 bases, the J end by 6 bases, with 18 bases between. The germline V gene has CDR1 KGHDR and CDR2 SFDVKD. The CDR3 is 15 amino acids. The CDR3 sequence: CATSGSGRGGDGYTF. CDR3 coding DNA: TGTGCCACCAGTGGCTCCGGGCGGGGAGGCGATGGCTACACCTTC.

This clone occurred once. The V gene is TRBV10-1, the J gene TRBJ1-1; the D gene is possibly TRBD1 (5 bases). Germline CDR1 is WNHNN and CDR2 is SYGVQD (reference sequence). Trimming pared 4 bases from V and 2 bases from J, leaving 8 bases between. The CDR3 sequence is 13 residues long. Here the CDR3 reads CASSGDFNTEAFF. CDR3 bases: TGCGCCAGCAGTGGGGACTTCAACACTGAAGCTTTCTTT.

The V and J genes are TRBV5-1 and TRBJ2-1; D gene uncertain. Per the germline V gene, CDR1 is SGHRS and CDR2 is YFSETQ. The V gene lost 5 bases and the J gene lost 8 bases, with 14 bases spanning the gap. The CDR3 has 13 amino acids. The CDR3 region has the DNA TGCGCCAGCAGGCCGTGGGCCCAGTATGAGCAGTTCTTC. This codes for CASRPWAQYEQFF.

Notes on this clone: The conserved final phenylalanine or tryptophan is absent from the CDR3, which likely points to a read error. No DNA is shown, since the ends of the CDR3 on it are uncertain; the CDR3 is the one TCRdb lists. This chain connects TRBV7-9 to TRBJ1-2; TRBD1, as called in the table, went unchecked against the DNA. CDR1 and CDR2 (germline): SEHNR, FQNEAQ (reference sequence). Both ends counted, the CDR3 spans 14 residues. This chain's CDR3 is CASRNYSTGSRTGV.

This CDR3 is CASSPIFSGNDGEQYF. Written as DNA, the CDR3 is TGTGCCAGCAGCCCGATTTTTTCCGGGAACGATGGCGAGCAGTACTTC. The V gene is TRBV3-1 (or the pseudogene TRBV3-2), the J gene TRBJ2-7; TRBD2 might be the D (5 bases). The V end lost 4 bases, the J end lost 6 bases, and 22 bases lay between the germline ends. Germline V lookup: CDR1 LGHDT, CDR2 YNNKEL (reference sequence). The CDR3 contains 16 residues.

The chain has TRBV25-1 and TRBJ2-1; D is ambiguous. This CDR3 is built from 16 residues. Trimming cost V 2 bases and J 3 bases, with 14 bases left between them. Germline CDR1 is MGHDK and CDR2 is SYGVNS. DNA for the CDR3: TGTGCCAGCAGTGAACATAAAGAGTCCTACTACAATGAGCAGTTCTTC. This encodes CASSEHKESYYNEQFF.

The chain couples TRBV29-1 to TRBJ2-5, with 10 bases aligning to TRBD2. CDR1 SQVTM and CDR2 ANQGSEA come from the germline V gene. The CDR3 sequence is 15 residues long. The V and J ends lost 2 bases and 5 bases, in that order; junction bases with no gene match: 8. CDR3 sequence: CSVELAGAPGETQYF. The CDR3, as DNA: TGCAGCGTTGAACTAGCGGGAGCCCCGGGGGAGACCCAGTACTTC.

This sequence joins TRBV7-3 and TRBJ2-7; 7 positions agree with TRBD2. J gave up 5 bases and V 2 bases, and 6 bases lay outside the gene matches. This CDR3 is 14 amino acids long. Germline V CDR1 and CDR2: SGHTA, FQGTGA. CDR3 region: CASSLGGRGNEQYF. The CDR3 nucleotides read TGTGCCAGCAGCTTAGGAGGGAGGGGCAACGAGCAGTACTTC. Variable domain in full (rest from reference TRBV7-3 and TRBJ2-7): GAGVSQTPSNKVTEKGKYVELRCDPISGHTALYWYRQSLGQGPEFLIYFQGTGAADDSGLPNDRFFAVRPEGSVSTLKIQRTERGDSAVYLCASSLGGRGNEQYFGPGTRLTVT.

V usage is TRBV30 and J usage is TRBJ1-1, with a possible D match to TRBD1 (5 bases). Germline V gene sequence: CDR1 GTSNPN, CDR2 SVGIG (reference sequence). V dropped 4 bases and J dropped 3 bases, with 15 bases sitting between them. The CDR3 sequence is 14 residues long. CDR3 protein: CAWIEAGGHTEAFF. The DNA of the CDR3 is TGTGCCTGGATCGAAGCCGGGGGACACACTGAAGCTTTCTTT.

The chain employs TRBV4-2 and TRBJ2-5, with 10 bases identical to TRBD2. V shed 1 base and J 5 bases; nucleotides not matched to a gene: 4. From germline, CDR1 is LGHNA and CDR2 YNFKEQ. This CDR3 is 15 amino acids long. This chain's CDR3 is CASSQGASGSETQYF. The CDR3 DNA sequence: TGTGCCAGCAGCCAAGGGGCTAGCGGGAGCGAGACCCAGTACTTC.

The V gene is TRBV28, the J gene TRBJ1-4, with 7 bases matching TRBD1. Germline assignment: CDR1 MDHEN and CDR2 SYDVKM. Trimming at V came to 2 bases and at J to 0 bases, leaving 3 bases not matched to a gene. The CDR3 length is 16 residues. CDR3 residues: CASSLRQGATNEKLFF. CDR3 bases: TGTGCCAGCAGTTTAAGGCAGGGGGCAACTAATGAAAAACTGTTTTTT. The whole variable domain, filled in from reference TRBV28 and TRBJ1-4, reads DVKVTQSSRYLVKRTGEKVFLECVQDMDHENMFWYRQDPGLGLRLIYFSYDVKMKEKGDIPEGYSVSREKKERFSLILESASTNQTSMYLCASSLRQGATNEKLFFGSGTQLSVL.

The chain couples TRBV5-4 to TRBJ1-2, with 8 bases identical to TRBD1. The germline V gene has CDR1 SGHNT and CDR2 YYREEE (reference sequence). Unmatched junction bases numbered 9, after V lost 4 bases and J lost 7 bases. CDR3 length: 14 residues. The CDR3 nucleotides read TGTGCCAGCAGCCTTGACAGGGGAAGGACTGGCTACACCTTC. Translation: CASSLDRGRTGYTF.

This chain uses TRBV27 with TRBJ2-1; D is ambiguous. Germline V gene data show CDR1 as MNHEY and CDR2 as SMNVEV (reference sequence). CDR3 length equals 13 residues. V lost 3 bases and J lost 2, with 5 bases in between. CDR3 sequence: CASSFRPYNEQFF. DNA for the CDR3: TGTGCCAGCAGTTTCAGGCCCTACAATGAGCAGTTCTTC.

There are a few counts of this clone. This rearrangement joins TRBV24-1 to TRBJ2-1, with 8 bases identical to TRBD2. Per germline, CDR1 KGHDR and CDR2 SFDVKD. J was trimmed by 0 bases and V by 3 bases; bases with no gene match: 12. The CDR3 length is 19 residues. CDR3 in DNA: TGTGCCACCAGTGATGCCCAGAGACTAGCGCGGAGCTCCTACAATGAGCAGTTCTTC. Translated, it gives CATSDAQRLARSSYNEQFF.

This chain joins TRBV7-9 and TRBJ1-1; 8 bases match TRBD1. The CDR3 loop spans 14 amino acids. Trimming removed 4 bases from V and 1 base from J; junction bases left unmatched: 2. Germline loops: CDR1 SEHNR, CDR2 FQNEAQ (reference sequence). CDR3 sequence: CASSWGQENTEAFF. The CDR3 DNA follows: TGTGCCAGCAGCTGGGGACAGGAGAACACTGAAGCTTTCTTT.

The rearrangement joins TRBV7-2 to TRBJ1-5, with D tentatively TRBD1 (5 bases). In germline, CDR1 is SGHTA, CDR2 FQGNSA. The CDR3 spans 14 residues. V gave up 5 bases and J gave up 8 bases, with 16 bases separating them. The CDR3 coding sequence is TGTGCCAGCAGCCAATCCGGGGGTCAAAAGCCCCAGCATTTT. This gives the protein CASSQSGGQKPQHF.